The clone carrying this T cell receptor beta chain has more than one count but fewer than ten. As yet, its antigen is unknown. The treatment here: approximately 10-day PBMC culture with coronavirus spike peptide pools or control peptides (ViraFEST assay). With around 10 ug/ml peptide pools and 9.5 to 10 IU/ml IL-2, PBMCs were cultured at about 2 million per well. The CDR3 is 13 residues long. V lost 8 bases and J lost 6, with 16 bases in between. Germline-derived CDR1 and CDR2 are MNHNS and SASEGT. This entry comes from a study of vaccination and CD4 T cells after COVID-19. The Oncomine TCR Beta short-read assay sequenced DNA from cultured CD4+ T cells. TCRdb fed the PCR reads into MiXCR, producing one record per CDR3 protein. Here the sample spans about 13,000 distinct CDR3 sequences, 44% being singletons.

Source material: CD4+ T cells from blood, cultured in vitro. The sequence was obtained from a human donor who had recovered from COVID-19. The chain carries TRBV6-1 and TRBJ1-2; no firm D call. The CDR3 DNA reads TGTGCCAGCTCCTACCTGGACCTGGATGGCTACACCTTC. It yields the protein CASSYLDLDGYTF.